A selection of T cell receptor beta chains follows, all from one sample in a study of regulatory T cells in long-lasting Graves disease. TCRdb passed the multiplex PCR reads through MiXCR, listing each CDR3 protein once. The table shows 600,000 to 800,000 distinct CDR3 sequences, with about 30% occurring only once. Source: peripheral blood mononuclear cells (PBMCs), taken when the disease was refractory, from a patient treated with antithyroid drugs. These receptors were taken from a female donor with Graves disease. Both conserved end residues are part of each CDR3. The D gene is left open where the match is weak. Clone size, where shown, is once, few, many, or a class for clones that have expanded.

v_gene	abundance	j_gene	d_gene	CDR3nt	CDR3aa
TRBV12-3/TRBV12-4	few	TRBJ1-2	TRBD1	TGTGCCAGCAGTCCCGACAGGGGGTACTATGGCTACACCTTC	CASSPDRGYYGYTF
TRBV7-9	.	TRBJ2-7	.	TGTGCCAGCAGCTCCTCCACGCAGGGAAGGCCCTACGAGCAGTACTTC	CASSSSTQGRPYEQYF
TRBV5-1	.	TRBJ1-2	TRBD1	TGCGCCAGCAGCTTGGCGGGACAGGGGGCGCGTCAGGGCTACACCTTC	CASSLAGQGARQGYTF
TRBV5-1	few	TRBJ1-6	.	TGCGCCAGCAGCTCGTACCCCAGGGGACAATCCAATTCACCCCTCCACTTT	CASSSYPRGQSNSPLHF
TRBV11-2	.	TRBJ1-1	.	TGTGCCAGCAGCCCGAAGGGCCGGGGGCGAGGGGGCACTGAAGCTTTCTTT	CASSPKGRGRGGTEAFF
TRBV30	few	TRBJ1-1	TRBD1	TGTGCCTGGATTCGTGACAGGGTGAACACTGAAGCTTTCTTT	CAWIRDRVNTEAFF
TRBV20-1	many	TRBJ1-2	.	TGCAGTGCTAAGCCAGGGCTCACAGCTAACTATGGCTACACCTTC	CSAKPGLTANYGYTF
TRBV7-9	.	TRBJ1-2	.	TGTGCCAGCAGCTTGTCGGAAGGGCCTAACTATGGCTACACCTTC	CASSLSEGPNYGYTF
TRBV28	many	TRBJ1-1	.	TGTGCCAGCAGTCCTCCCGGCCTGTTGAACACTGAAGCTTTCTTT	CASSPPGLLNTEAFF
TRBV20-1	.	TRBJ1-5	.	TGCAGTGCTCCCGCAGGGATGGGTAGCAATCAGCCCCAGCATTTT	CSAPAGMGSNQPQHF
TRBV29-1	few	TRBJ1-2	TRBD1	TGCAGCGTGTATACAGGGGGTGGCTACACCTTC	CSVYTGGGYTF
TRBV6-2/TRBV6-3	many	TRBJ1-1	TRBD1	TGTGCCAGCAGTTCCCTGACAGGGATCACTGAAGCTTTCTTT	CASSSLTGITEAFF
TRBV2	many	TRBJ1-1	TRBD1	TGTGCCAGCAGTATTGACAGGGGTAGAGGTGAAGCTTTCTTT	CASSIDRGRGEAFF
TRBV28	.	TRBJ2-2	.	TGTGCCAGCAGTTTATCCGCACACGCGAACACCGGGGAGCTGTTTTTT	CASSLSAHANTGELFF
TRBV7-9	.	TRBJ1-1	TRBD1	TGTGCCAGCAGCTTATCCCGGGACAGGTGGGGGGCTGAAGCTTTCTTT	CASSLSRDRWGAEAFF
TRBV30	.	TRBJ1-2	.	TGTGCCTGGAGTGTAGTCCAGGCAGGGTACACCTTC	CAWSVVQAGYTF
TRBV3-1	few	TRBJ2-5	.	TGTGCCAGCAGCCAAGGATCGTTTCGGGAGACCCAGTACTTC	CASSQGSFRETQYF
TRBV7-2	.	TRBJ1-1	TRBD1	TGTGCCAGCAGCTTAGAGATCGCCAGGGGGACTGAAGCTTTCTTT	CASSLEIARGTEAFF